This passage covers 16 T cell receptor beta chains from one sample sequenced in a study of cytomegalovirus exposure and HLA in healthy donors. PCR primers comprised 60 Vbeta and 13 Jbeta primers. Produced via immunoSEQ multiplex PCR; TCRdb's table is partial and in-frame only. The sample shows around 94,000 clones, roughly four fifths of them seen only once. Sequencing was carried out using PBMCs. These receptor sequences come from a male donor in good health and CMV-seropositive.

This clone was seen once. The chain carries TRBV30 and TRBJ2-5; D is perhaps TRBD1 (5 bases). There are 12 residues in the CDR3. Trimming took off 8 bases at V and 4 bases at J, with 14 bases between the two ends. The V gene's germline CDR1 is GTSNPN and CDR2 SVGIG (reference sequence). CDR3 bases: TGTGCCCGCGACACAGGTGGAGAGACCCAGTACTTC. Translating it yields CARDTGGETQYF. Looking up the rest from reference TRBV30 and TRBJ2-5 gives the full variable domain: SQTIHQWPATLVQPVGSPLSLECTVEGTSNPNLYWYRQAAGRGLQLLFYSVGIGQISSEVPQNLSASRPQDRQFILSSKKLLLSDSGFYLCARDTGGETQYFGPGTRLLVL.

On this clone itself: The junction and the germline gene differ at one end; a read error may be behind it. This rearrangement joins TRBV7-9 to TRBJ2-3, with 7 bases matching TRBD2. This CDR3 contains 15 residues. Germline loops: CDR1 SEHNR, CDR2 FQNEAQ (reference sequence). CDR3 region: CSSSLREASTDTQYF. In DNA, the CDR3 is TGTTCCAGCAGCTTACGGGAGGCTAGCACAGATACGCAGTATTTT.

J is TRBJ2-2 and V is TRBV11-3; TRBD1 might be the D (6 bases). The germline CDR1 and CDR2 sequences are SGHNT and YENEEA. The V and J ends lost 5 bases and 4 bases respectively, with 11 bases between them. The CDR3 consists of 14 residues. The CDR3: CASSPQGTTGELFF. The CDR3 bases are TGTGCCAGCAGCCCCCAGGGGACCACCGGGGAGCTGTTTTTT.

The chain has TRBV11-1 and TRBJ2-1, with 7 bases matching TRBD2. CDR1 is SGHAT and CDR2 is FQDESV in the germline V gene (reference sequence). The V gene end was trimmed by 2 bases and the J gene end by 6 bases; junction bases not matched to a gene: 10. CDR3 length equals 16 residues. CDR3 amino acids: CASSLYGGGDGNEQFF. The CDR3 region has the DNA TGTGCCAGCAGCTTATATGGGGGAGGGGACGGCAATGAGCAGTTCTTC. Variable domain in full (rest from reference TRBV11-1 and TRBJ2-1): EAEVAQSPRYKITEKSQAVAFWCDPISGHATLYWYRQILGQGPELLVQFQDESVVDDSQLPKDRFSAERLKGVDSTLKIQPAELGDSAMYLCASSLYGGGDGNEQFFGPGTRLTVL.

This clone was found a few times. This chain connects TRBV5-5 to TRBJ1-4, with 11 nucleotides matching TRBD1. This CDR3 has 15 amino acids. The germline gives CDR1 SGHKS, CDR2 YYEKEE (reference sequence). V lost 4 bases and J lost 4; bases outside the gene matches: 3. The CDR3 region has the DNA TGTGCCAGCAGCCGGACAGGGGGCGATAATGAAAAACTGTTTTTT. Amino acids: CASSRTGGDNEKLFF.

The count of this clone is one. Other DNA sequences in the sample encode the same CDR3. J is TRBJ1-4 and V is TRBV6-6; D gene ambiguous. Germline V gene sequence: CDR1 MNHNY, CDR2 SVGAGI (reference sequence). With 3 bases removed from V and 7 bases from J, the gap between germline ends came to 9 bases. The CDR3 runs 13 residues. CDR3 amino acids: CASSYGTGEKLFF. DNA for the CDR3: TGTGCCAGCAGTTATGGAACGGGTGAAAAACTGTTTTTT.

The chain is built from TRBV14 and TRBJ1-1, with a tentative D call TRBD1 (5 bases). The CDR3 totals 13 residues. CDR1 and CDR2 (germline): SGHDN, FVKESK. The V and J ends lost 4 bases and 1 base respectively, with 7 bases between them. CDR3 nucleotide sequence: TGTGCCAGCAGCCCACAGGAGAACACTGAAGCTTTCTTT. Translated: CASSPQENTEAFF.

This rearrangement joins TRBV4-2 to TRBJ2-1, with a possible D match to TRBD2 (7 bases). CDR3 length: 16 amino acids. The V gene's germline CDR1 is LGHNA and CDR2 YNFKEQ. V was shortened by 0 bases and J by 10 bases, with 19 bases between the two germline ends. The CDR3 coding sequence is TGTGCCAGCAGCCAAGAGCGGGGGAGGGCCGGGGGCGAGCAGTTCTTC. It codes for CASSQERGRAGGEQFF.

The V call is TRBV5-6, the J call TRBJ2-3; 8 bases align to TRBD1. Germline loops: CDR1 SGHDT, CDR2 YYEEEE. CDR3 length: 14 amino acids. V lost 0 bases and J lost 6; bases outside the gene matches: 3. CDR3 sequence reads: CASSLGTGLDTQYF. In DNA form, the CDR3 reads TGTGCCAGCAGCTTGGGGACAGGGCTTGATACGCAGTATTTT.

The chain uses TRBV28 and TRBJ1-1; D gene unclear. Between the trimmed V and J ends, which lost 3 bases and 6 bases, there was a span of 11 bases. The CDR3 totals 13 residues. CDR1 is MDHEN, CDR2 SYDVKM, per germline. The CDR3 loop reads CASSLPAVAEAFF. The CDR3 nucleotides are TGTGCCAGCAGTTTGCCCGCGGTGGCTGAAGCTTTCTTT.

This clone was observed once. The V call is TRBV18, the J call TRBJ2-2; 8 bases agree with TRBD1. This CDR3 comprises 16 residues. V was pared by 8 bases and J by 7 bases, with 15 bases of the junction left unmatched. Germline V CDR1 and CDR2: KGHSH, LQKENI. CDR3 nucleotides: TGTGCCAGCCAAACCCGCCAGGCAGGGGGCTACGGGGAGCTGTTTTTT. This translates into CASQTRQAGGYGELFF.

The rearrangement uses TRBV7-3 and TRBJ2-2, with TRBD2 identical over 8 bases. V lost 2 bases to trimming and J lost 4 bases; unmatched junction nucleotides: 3. The V gene's germline CDR1 is SGHTA and CDR2 FQGTGA. CDR3 length: 15 amino acids. In DNA, the CDR3 is TGTGCCAGCAGCTTAGCGGGAGGAGGCACCGGGGAGCTGTTTTTT. Translated, it gives CASSLAGGGTGELFF.

The chain is built from TRBV7-9 and TRBJ2-7, with D perhaps matching TRBD2 (5 bases). CDR1 and CDR2 (germline): SEHNR, FQNEAQ (reference sequence). CDR3 length: 14 amino acids. V lost 5 bases and J 0 bases, leaving 11 bases between the germline ends. The CDR3 here is CASSVTGSSYEQYF. Here the CDR3 DNA reads TGTGCCAGCAGCGTTACGGGGAGCTCCTACGAGCAGTACTTC. Together with reference TRBV7-9 and TRBJ2-7, the CDR3 gives the full variable domain: DTGVSQNPRHKITKRGQNVTFRCDPISEHNRLYWYRQTLGQGPEFLTYFQNEAQLEKSRLLSDRFSAERPKGSFSTLEIQRTEQGDSAMYLCASSVTGSSYEQYFGPGTRLTVT.

The chain carries TRBV7-6 and TRBJ2-3; TRBD2 aligns across 10 bases. V lost 5 bases and J lost 4; bases outside the gene matches: 12. Germline V gene sequence: CDR1 SGHVS, CDR2 FNYEAQ. This CDR3 region has 17 residues. CDR3 sequence reads: CASSRDPSGSGADTQYF. In DNA form, the CDR3 reads TGTGCCAGCAGCCGCGACCCTAGCGGGAGTGGTGCAGATACGCAGTATTTT.

This clone was found a few times. V is TRBV28 and J is TRBJ2-2; D is perhaps TRBD2 (6 bases). CDR1 and CDR2 (germline): MDHEN, SYDVKM. The V end lost 4 bases, the J end lost 3 bases, and 18 bases lay between the germline ends. The CDR3 has 17 residues. The CDR3 sequence is CASSSSRDSFHTGELFF. The CDR3 bases are TGTGCCAGCAGTTCTTCCCGGGACTCTTTCCACACCGGGGAGCTGTTTTTT.

This clone was found a few times. This chain links TRBV30 with TRBJ2-1, with 8 positions matching TRBD1. The junction had 6 bases not matched to a gene; V was cut back by 1 base and J by 10 bases. Germline V gene lookup returns CDR1 GTSNPN and CDR2 SVGIG (reference sequence). The CDR3 has 13 amino acids. CDR3 coding DNA: TGTGCCTGGAGTGCGAACAGGGGGAGGGAGCAGTTCTTC. Translated, it gives CAWSANRGREQFF.